The 17 T cell receptor beta chains given below trace back to one sample, sequenced in a study of T cells after yellow fever vaccination. MiXCR, applied by TCRdb to the 5' RACE reads, yields one record per CDR3 protein. The sample holds around 4,800 distinct CDR3 sequences, under 10% seen once. Here the sequenced sample was PBMCs, either bulk or a sorted T-cell subset (CD4+, CD8+, memory, or dextramer-sorted; not recorded which), taken 15 days after the yellow fever booster vaccination. All receptors derive from a man between 25 and 39 years old who received the YFV17D yellow fever vaccine.

This clonotype was detected many times. The rearrangement joins TRBV20-1 to TRBJ2-5, with 7 nucleotides matching TRBD2. Trimming cost V 6 bases and J 3 bases; bases outside gene matches: 16. Looked up from germline, CDR1 is DFQATT and CDR2 is SNEGSKA (reference sequence). The CDR3 length is 16 residues. Here the CDR3 DNA reads TGCAGTGCCTGGGCCGCGTCAGCGGGAACGGAAGAGACCCAGTACTTC. Its translation: CSAWAASAGTEETQYF.

In its sample, this clonotype is medium-sized. Here the CDR3 reads CASSRGDTGELFF. The CDR3 nucleotides are TGTGCCAGCAGCCGGGGGGACACCGGGGAGCTGTTTTTT. The chain links TRBV14 to TRBJ2-2; the D gene is possibly TRBD2 (6 bases). V lost 4 bases, J lost 3 bases, and 6 bases lay in between. This CDR3 spans 13 amino acids. Germline V CDR1 and CDR2: SGHDN, FVKESK.

The chain combines TRBV14 with TRBJ2-7, with no clear D. The CDR3 totals 13 residues. The V and J ends lost 8 bases and 5 bases respectively, with 16 bases between them. CDR1 and CDR2 from the germline V gene are SGHDN and FVKESK. CDR3 in DNA: TGTGCCAGCCAAGATGGCCTGGCGAACGAGCAGTACTTC. Its protein product is CASQDGLANEQYF.

A note on this clonotype: A much larger clone lies one base from this, so it may be a read error. The chain uses TRBV3-1 and TRBJ1-2, with TRBD1 matching over 9 bases. V lost 8 bases to trimming and J lost 9 bases; unmatched junction nucleotides: 16. This CDR3 has 15 amino acids. The germline V gene encodes CDR1 LGHDT and CDR2 YNNKEL (reference sequence). This CDR3 is CASCSQDRGDLRYTF. CDR3 DNA sequence: TGTGCCAGCTGCAGCCAGGACAGGGGCGATCTCCGCTACACCTTC.

In this sample, this clonotype is medium-sized. This sequence joins TRBV5-1 and TRBJ1-6; TRBD1 is a possible D gene (6 bases). Germline CDR1 reads SGHRS; CDR2 reads YFSETQ. This CDR3 has 17 amino acids. V was clipped by 4 bases and J by 1 base, with 15 bases between them. CDR3 loop: CASSPGQRVSYNSPLHF. CDR3 nucleotides: TGCGCCAGCAGCCCAGGACAGAGGGTGTCCTATAATTCACCCCTCCACTTT. Full variable domain (remainder filled in from reference TRBV5-1 and TRBJ1-6): KAGVTQTPRYLIKTRGQQVTLSCSPISGHRSVSWYQQTPGQGLQFLFEYFSETQRNKGNFPGRFSGRQFSNSRSEMNVSTLELGDSALYLCASSPGQRVSYNSPLHFGNGTRLTVT.

This clonotype was recorded a few times. V and J are TRBV24-1 and TRBJ2-1; perhaps TRBD1 as D (6 bases). Germline V gene data show CDR1 as KGHDR and CDR2 as SFDVKD. The CDR3 contains 16 residues. V shed 0 bases and J shed 0 bases, with 8 bases lying between them. Here the CDR3 reads CATSDLQGSSYNEQFF. The DNA for the CDR3 is TGTGCCACCAGTGATTTGCAGGGGAGCTCCTACAATGAGCAGTTCTTC.

By its share, this clonotype is medium-sized. This chain joins TRBV5-6 and TRBJ2-7; TRBD1 matches at 12 bases. CDR1 SGHDT and CDR2 YYEEEE come from the germline V gene. V was clipped by 4 bases and J by 5 bases; unmatched bases: 7. The CDR3 contains 15 residues. The CDR3 nucleotides read TGTGCCAGCAGCAGGGACAGGGGGCTTGTAGACGAGCAGTACTTC. Amino acids: CASSRDRGLVDEQYF. The whole variable domain, remainder taken from reference TRBV5-6 and TRBJ2-7, is DAGVTQSPTHLIKTRGQQVTLRCSPKSGHDTVSWYQQALGQGPQFIFQYYEEEERQRGNFPDRFSGHQFPNYSSELNVNALLLGDSALYLCASSRDRGLVDEQYFGPGTRLTVT.

This clonotype is medium-sized (0.01 to 0.1%) within its sample. One end of the junction varies from germline; a read error may be responsible. The V call is TRBV24-1, the J call TRBJ2-3; possibly TRBD1 for D (8 bases). Germline V lookup: CDR1 KGHDR, CDR2 SFDVKD. This CDR3 spans 17 amino acids. The CDR3 is CATSDSSLAEGTGTQYF. The CDR3, as DNA: TGTGCCACCAGTGATTCCTCGCTAGCGGAGGGGACAGGTACGCAGTATTTT.

This clonotype is termed medium-sized. V is TRBV3-1 and J is TRBJ1-2; no firm D call. Trimming removed 2 bases at V and 4 bases at J, with 8 bases between. This CDR3 is built from 13 residues. In germline, CDR1 is LGHDT, CDR2 YNNKEL (reference sequence). CDR3 nucleotide sequence: TGTGCCAGCAGCCAAAGGCCCAGCTATGGCTACACCTTC. Translated, it gives CASSQRPSYGYTF.

This clonotype has at least ten counts. The V gene is TRBV18, the J gene TRBJ2-2, with no clear D. The CDR3 is 16 amino acids. The V end was cut by 2 bases, the J end by 7 bases, with 17 bases between. Looked up from germline, CDR1 is KGHSH and CDR2 is LQKENI. The CDR3 protein is CASSPRPDQRLGELFF. Written as DNA, the CDR3 is TGTGCCAGCTCACCAAGGCCGGATCAAAGGCTCGGGGAGCTGTTTTTT.

By sample fraction, this clonotype is medium-sized. The rearrangement joins TRBV5-1 to TRBJ2-3, with D possibly matching TRBD1 (5 bases). CDR1 is SGHRS and CDR2 is YFSETQ in the germline V gene. The ends were cut back, 7 bases at V and 0 bases at J, with 12 bases in the middle. The CDR3 spans 14 residues. This chain's CDR3 is CASSPGQSTDTQYF. The CDR3 nucleotides are TGCGCCAGCTCACCAGGGCAGAGCACAGATACGCAGTATTTT.

By its share, this clonotype is medium-sized. This chain connects TRBV30 to TRBJ2-7, with 7 bases fitting TRBD2. The V gene's germline CDR1 is GTSNPN and CDR2 SVGIG (reference sequence). Losses at the gene ends were 1 base for V and 6 bases for J; bases not matched to a gene: 6. This CDR3 has 13 amino acids. This CDR3 is CAWSASSGREQYF. CDR3 in DNA: TGTGCCTGGAGTGCTTCTAGCGGTCGCGAGCAGTACTTC.

By frequency in the sample, this clonotype is medium-sized. The chain recombines TRBV6-5 with TRBJ2-1, with D hard to call. There are 11 residues in the CDR3. Germline V lookup: CDR1 MNHEY, CDR2 SVGAGI. Trimming pared 2 bases from V and 10 bases from J, leaving 6 bases between. Here the CDR3 reads CASSYAGEQFF. In nucleotides, the CDR3 is TGTGCCAGCAGTTACGCCGGGGAGCAGTTCTTC.

This clonotype is medium-sized in the sample. The rearrangement uses TRBV27 and TRBJ2-2, with D maybe TRBD1 (6 bases). V lost 7 bases, J lost 2 bases, and 14 bases lay in between. CDR3 size: 15 residues. Germline V gives CDR1 MNHEY, CDR2 SMNVEV (reference sequence). CDR3: CASTGTIINTGELFF. As DNA, the CDR3 is TGTGCCAGCACAGGGACAATTATTAACACCGGGGAGCTGTTTTTT.

This clonotype qualifies as medium-sized. The chain uses TRBV20-1 and TRBJ2-3; no clear D. CDR1 and CDR2 from the germline V gene are DFQATT and SNEGSKA (reference sequence). V was shortened by 4 bases and J by 4 bases, with 12 bases between the two germline ends. CDR3 length: 13 amino acids. CDR3 sequence reads: CSATFMGPDTQYF. The DNA for the CDR3 is TGCAGTGCTACCTTCATGGGTCCAGATACGCAGTATTTT.

The chain uses TRBV9 and TRBJ2-1; 9 nucleotides agree with TRBD2. CDR1 SGDLS and CDR2 YYNGEE come from the germline V gene. Trimming cost V 4 bases and J 2 bases; bases outside gene matches: 4. The CDR3 spans 15 residues. CDR3 in DNA: TGTGCCAGCAGCCCCAGACTAGCGGCCTACAATGAGCAGTTCTTC. Translated, it gives CASSPRLAAYNEQFF.

This clonotype was picked up a small number of times. This rearrangement joins TRBV4-2 to TRBJ2-2; a possible D gene is TRBD1 (6 bases). Per germline, CDR1 LGHNA and CDR2 YNFKEQ. Trimming left V 4 bases short and J 0 bases short, with 9 bases between. The CDR3 runs to 15 residues. In DNA form, the CDR3 reads TGTGCCAGCAGCCGGGGACACTCGAACACCGGGGAGCTGTTTTTT. This translates into CASSRGHSNTGELFF.